This TCR beta chain was sequenced during a study of T cell responses to AZD1222 COVID-19 vaccine. Points from the study as a whole: Variant regions that are unmutated are reportedly the target of nearly half of spike-specific TCRs. Among those given AZD1222, only five or six were seropositive at baseline.

Germline V lookup: CDR1 SGHDT, CDR2 YYEEEE. V lost 5 bases, J lost 5 bases, and 7 bases lay in between. The CDR3 has 11 residues. Clones were read by immunoSEQ multiplex PCR, and TCRdb kept only the in-frame ones, dropping some. This table has 100,000 to 150,000 clones, 70% to 85% appearing once. Comments on this clone: No antigen is known for it.

Material: peripheral blood, obtained 28 days after the second AZD1222 dose. The gene calls are TRBV5-6 and TRBJ2-5; D is undetermined. The clonotype was recovered from an adult who received the AZD1222 COVID-19 vaccine. CDR3 residues: CASSKGETQYF. The CDR3 DNA reads as TGTGCCAGCAGTAAAGGGGAGACCCAGTACTTC. Based on the CDR3 plus reference TRBV5-6 and TRBJ2-5, the full variable domain is DAGVTQSPTHLIKTRGQQVTLRCSPKSGHDTVSWYQQALGQGPQFIFQYYEEEERQRGNFPDRFSGHQFPNYSSELNVNALLLGDSALYLCASSKGETQYFGPGTRLLVL.